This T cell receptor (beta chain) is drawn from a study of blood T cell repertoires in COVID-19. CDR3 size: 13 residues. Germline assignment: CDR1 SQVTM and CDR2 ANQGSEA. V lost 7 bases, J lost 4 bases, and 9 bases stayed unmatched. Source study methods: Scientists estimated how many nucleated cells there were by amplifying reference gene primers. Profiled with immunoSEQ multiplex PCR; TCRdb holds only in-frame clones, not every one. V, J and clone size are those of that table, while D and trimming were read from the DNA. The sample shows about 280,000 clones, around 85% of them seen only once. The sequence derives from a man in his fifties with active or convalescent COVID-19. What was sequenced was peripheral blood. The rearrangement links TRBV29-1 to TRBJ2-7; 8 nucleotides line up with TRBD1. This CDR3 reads CSATDRVGYEQYF. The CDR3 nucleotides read TGCAGCGCCACGGACAGGGTCGGATACGAGCAGTACTTC.